This TCR beta chain originates from a study of T cells after yellow fever vaccination. The study, taken as a whole, reports: Post-booster samples contained most primary-vaccination clones (nearly 98% CD4, roughly 88% CD8).

V lost 5 bases and J lost 4; bases outside the gene matches: 8. Looked up from germline, CDR1 is MNHNS and CDR2 is SASEGT. The CDR3 runs 16 residues. With regard to this clonotype: Antigen specificity is unknown.

5'RACE template switching produced TCR cDNA carrying a universal primer site and UMIs. One entry per CDR3 protein, called by TCRdb with MiXCR from the 5' RACE reads. The table shows about 400,000 distinct CDR3 sequences, with roughly 6.1% occurring only once. This chain links TRBV6-1 with TRBJ2-2, with 9 bases lining up with TRBD1. The TCR comes from a man in his thirties or forties who received the YFV17D yellow fever vaccine. Specimen: PBMCs, collected 5 days after the yellow fever booster vaccination. The CDR3 region is CASSRNRGRSTGELFF. The DNA of the CDR3 is TGTGCCAGCAGTCGCAACAGGGGGCGAAGCACCGGGGAGCTGTTTTTT.